This T cell receptor (beta chain) was found in a study of T cell repertoires in cytomegalovirus infection (dated by TCRdb to between 2017 and 2020). In terms of the full investigation: Recently identified HLA-C-restricted CMV epitopes, whose presentation resists viral immunomodulation, were targeted by peptide stimulations together with well-studied HLA-B-restricted epitopes. Because public TCR beta signatures pointed to carriage of CMV infection together with the matching HLA type, the HLA type of each donor mattered for the analysis. Broader findings and caveats from the paper: Cumulative frequency of public TCR beta family members discriminated carriers of CMV infection plus the relevant HLA type in this cohort and an independent approximately 370-donor cohort. In the ex vivo response, HLA-C-restricted CMV-specific TCR beta clonotypes were dominant, and in two of eight donors the single most frequent clonotype came from this HLA-C-restricted group.

TCRdb shows the sequencer as Illumina HiSeq 1500. The public reads were reanalyzed by TCRdb: fastp trimming at Q25, MiXCR alignment, in-frame beta chains only. Every distinct CDR3 protein forms one entry, paired with its most common genes and DNA. This sample gives 450,000 to 600,000 distinct CDR3 sequences in total; roughly a third of them show up just once. About a sixth of the sample lies in the top ten. The CDR3 starts with the cysteine, ends with the phenylalanine, and has 17 residues. Left in the record is the CDR3 DNA by itself, 51 bases read in frame from the first base. Trimming takes 3 bases off V and 2 bases off J; junction bases not matched to a gene: 9. The germline V gene encodes CDR1 SGHAT and CDR2 FQNNGV. The treatment or condition label on this specimen signifies: in vitro stimulation with specific CMV peptide epitopes to enrich CMV-specific T cells. A remark on this clonotype: Its antigen is not yet known. Within one base of it there is no much larger clone, and no base qualities were kept.

The sequences come from cultured PBMCs, collected from culture after CMV antigen stimulation. The chain employs TRBV11-2 and TRBJ2-2, with TRBD1 matching 7 junction bases. The receptor was isolated from a human donor in good health (CMV status not recorded). Some clones in this sample may be carry-over from other donors' samples. The CDR3 region has the sequence CASSFHRDSRNTGELFF. The nucleotide sequence reads TGTGCCAGCAGCTTTCACAGGGACAGTAGAAACACCGGGGAGCTGTTTTTT.